The rows below give T cell receptor beta chains drawn from one sample of a study of cytomegalovirus exposure and HLA in healthy donors. Only in-frame clones appear in the TCRdb table, and some are missing; sequencing was by immunoSEQ multiplex PCR. The data contain more than 150,000 clones, about 80% of them singletons. Sequencing was carried out using PBMCs. The receptors come from a man between 18 and 35 years old in good health and CMV-seropositive. The CDR3 runs from the conserved cysteine through the conserved F or W. Fields, in order: clone size, V gene, D gene, J gene, CDR3 DNA, CDR3 protein. D genes are given only for firm matches. Size is omitted from some rows. Given values are once, few, many or a class for expanded clones.

>NA|TRBV4-2|TRBD2|TRBJ2-2
TGTGCCAGCAACCAAGGATTGCTAGCGGTGAACACCGGGGAGCTGTTTTTT
CASNQGLLAVNTGELFF
>NA|TRBV28|NA|TRBJ2-7
TGTGCCAGCAGGGAAGCAGGGTCTTCCTACGAGCAGTACTTC
CASREAGSSYEQYF
>NA|TRBV4-3|NA|TRBJ2-7
TGCGCCAGCAGCCAAGTTGAGACAGGTCTCTACGAGCAGTACTTC
CASSQVETGLYEQYF
>NA|TRBV6-5|NA|TRBJ2-7
TGTGCCAGCAGTCTCAGGGGGGACGGAGCCTACGAGCAGTACTTC
CASSLRGDGAYEQYF
>NA|TRBV2|TRBD2|TRBJ2-7
TGTGCCAGCACCGAGGGGCTAGCGGGAGGGCCTTCCGAGCAGTACTTC
CASTEGLAGGPSEQYF
>NA|TRBV7-2|TRBD2|TRBJ2-3
TGTGCCAGCAGCCGACAGACTAGCGGGAGGGCCTTGGGAGATACGCAGTATTTT
CASSRQTSGRALGDTQYF
>NA|TRBV30|NA|TRBJ1-4
TGTGCCTGGGATACAGGGACCGAAAATGAAAAACTGTTTTTT
CAWDTGTENEKLFF
>NA|TRBV6-5|NA|TRBJ1-3
TGTGCCAGCAGCTACGCCTGGGGGCCTGGAAACACCATATATTTT
CASSYAWGPGNTIYF
>NA|TRBV5-1|NA|TRBJ2-7
TGCGCCAGCAGCTCCCAGGTAGGATATTACGAGCAGTACTTC
CASSSQVGYYEQYF
>NA|TRBV11-2|TRBD1|TRBJ2-5
TGTGCCAGCAGCTCGCCTCAGACAGGGGAAGAGACCCAGTACTTC
CASSSPQTGEETQYF
>NA|TRBV28|TRBD1|TRBJ1-2
TGTGCCAGCAGTTTAAGGGACAGGGGGTATGGCTACACCTTC
CASSLRDRGYGYTF
>NA|TRBV28|NA|TRBJ1-5
TGTGCCAGCAGTCCTACAGGGACTAGCAATCAGCCCCAGCATTTT
CASSPTGTSNQPQHF
>NA|TRBV18|NA|TRBJ2-5
TGTGCCAGCTCACCCCGGGGGACAGTTAACCAAGAGACCCAGTACTTC
CASSPRGTVNQETQYF
>once|TRBV27|NA|TRBJ2-1
TGTGCCAGCAGTTCCCGTAGGGGATACAATGAGCAGTTCTTC
CASSSRRGYNEQFF